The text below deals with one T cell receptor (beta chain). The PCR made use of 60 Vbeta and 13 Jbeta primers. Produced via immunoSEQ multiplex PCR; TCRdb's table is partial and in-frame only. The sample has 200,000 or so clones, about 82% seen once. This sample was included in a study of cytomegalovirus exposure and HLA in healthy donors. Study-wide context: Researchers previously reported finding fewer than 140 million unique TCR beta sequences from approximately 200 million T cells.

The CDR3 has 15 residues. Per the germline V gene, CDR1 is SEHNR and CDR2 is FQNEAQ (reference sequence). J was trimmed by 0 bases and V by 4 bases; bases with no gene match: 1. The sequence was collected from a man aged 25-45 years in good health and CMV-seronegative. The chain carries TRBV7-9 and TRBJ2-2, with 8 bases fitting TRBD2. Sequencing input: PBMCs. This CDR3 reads CASSSGGANTGELFF. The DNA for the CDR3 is TGTGCCAGCAGCTCGGGGGGGGCGAACACCGGGGAGCTGTTTTTT.